The 27 T cell receptor beta chains given below trace back to one sample, sequenced in a study of shared clonotypes between healthy human individuals (TCRdb year 2020). CD8 naive samples consisted of CD45RO-negative cells that were positively selected for CCR7, yielding a CD45RA+CCR7+ population without TemRA cells. The receptor library was made with the immunoSEQ multiplex PCR assay. The immuneACCESS repertoire file appears here via TCRdb, limited to in-frame rearrangements. These files lack a portion of the clones; in checked studies, under half of the deficit traces to unresolved V genes, and the cause of the others is not known. For this sample the table gives around 1.9 million clones, of which approximately 94% were detected only once. 1.5% to 2% of the sample lies in the top ten. Material for sequencing was naive CD8+ T cells from PBMCs. According to the study, the label for this sample's cell subset or site signals: CD45RA+CCR7+. These receptors were collected from a man aged 18 to 29 in good health. Some clones in this sample may be carry-over from other donors' samples.

V and J are TRBV14 and TRBJ2-1, with TRBD2 identical over 7 bases. Germline assignment: CDR1 SGHDN and CDR2 FVKESK. With V trimmed by 2 bases and J by 5 bases, 6 bases remained unmatched. This CDR3 contains 15 residues. The CDR3 is CASSQRTSAHNEQFF. The CDR3 DNA is TGTGCCAGCAGCCAAAGGACTAGTGCGCACAATGAGCAGTTCTTC.

The chain has TRBV4-3 and TRBJ2-1; TRBD2 matches 7 bases. V shed 0 bases and J 3 bases; nucleotides not matched to a gene: 8. CDR1 and CDR2 (germline): LGHNA, YSLEER. The CDR3 covers 17 residues. CDR3 sequence: CASSQDRSSGVYNEQFF. The CDR3 DNA reads TGCGCCAGCAGCCAAGATAGGTCCAGCGGGGTCTACAATGAGCAGTTCTTC.

In DNA, the CDR3 is TGTGCCAGCAGGAAACAGGGGGCTATGTTGACCGGGGAGCTGTTTTTT. It yields the protein CASRKQGAMLTGELFF. This chain connects TRBV27 to TRBJ2-2; TRBD1 matches at 9 bases. The CDR3 sequence is 16 residues long. CDR1 MNHEY and CDR2 SMNVEV come from the germline V gene (reference sequence). The ends lost 6 bases at V and 5 bases at J; junction bases unmatched: 10.

CDR3 DNA sequence: TGTGCCAGTCGCTCTCCTTGGGATGCTAACTATGGCTACACCTTC. This sequence encodes CASRSPWDANYGYTF. The chain recombines TRBV28 with TRBJ1-2; no clear D gene. This CDR3 region has 15 residues. V was pared by 9 bases and J by 0 bases, with 17 bases between. In germline, CDR1 is MDHEN, CDR2 SYDVKM.

The chain links TRBV10-3 to TRBJ2-5; 10 bases map to TRBD1. V was pared by 5 bases and J by 5 bases, with 8 bases of the junction left unmatched. The CDR3 is made up of 15 amino acids. Germline-derived CDR1 and CDR2 are ENHRY and SYGVKD. The chain's CDR3 is CAISTPTGGLETQYF. The CDR3 nucleotides read TGTGCCATCAGTACTCCGACAGGGGGCCTGGAGACCCAGTACTTC.

A word on this clone: The same CDR3 also results from other DNA sequences found in this sample. This chain joins TRBV27 and TRBJ2-1, with D perhaps TRBD2 (5 bases). V lost 0 bases and J lost 4, with 7 bases in between. This CDR3 region has 14 residues. CDR1 and CDR2 (germline): MNHEY, SMNVEV (reference sequence). The CDR3 DNA follows: TGTGCCAGCAGTTTATCAGGACTGTACAATGAGCAGTTCTTC. Protein sequence: CASSLSGLYNEQFF.

V usage is TRBV10-3 and J usage is TRBJ1-1, with 7 bases aligning to TRBD1. This CDR3 is built from 12 residues. Germline lookup yields CDR1 ENHRY and CDR2 SYGVKD. J was trimmed by 7 bases and V by 7 bases; bases with no gene match: 6. Here the CDR3 reads CAITQGGNEAFF. As DNA, the CDR3 is TGTGCCATCACCCAGGGGGGGAATGAAGCTTTCTTT.

The chain combines TRBV6-1 with TRBJ1-2; D not resolved. This CDR3 contains 12 residues. V dropped 6 bases and J dropped 6 bases, with 11 bases sitting between them. Per germline, CDR1 MNHNS and CDR2 SASEGT. CDR3 loop: CASSIRRDGYTF. The CDR3 coding sequence is TGTGCCAGCAGCATCCGACGGGATGGCTACACCTTC.

This chain connects TRBV4-2 to TRBJ2-2; 9 positions agree with TRBD1. V shed 7 bases, J shed 8 bases, and the junction held 8 bases outside the gene matches. The CDR3 has 14 residues. CDR1 LGHNA and CDR2 YNFKEQ come from the germline V gene. The CDR3 region is CASNHGQGKGELFF. The CDR3 DNA follows: TGTGCCAGCAACCATGGACAGGGGAAAGGGGAGCTGTTTTTT.

The J gene is TRBJ1-1, the V gene TRBV11-2, with 8 bases lining up with TRBD1. From germline, CDR1 is SGHAT and CDR2 FQNNGV. The CDR3 extends over 15 amino acids. After removal of 2 bases from V and 5 bases from J, the junction contained 7 bases not matched to a gene. The CDR3 DNA reads as TGTGCCAGCAGCTTAAGCAGGGGGCACGGAACTGAAGCTTTCTTT. Translation gives CASSLSRGHGTEAFF.

Turning to this clone: The same CDR3 arises from other DNA sequences in this sample as well. In DNA, the CDR3 is TGCGCCAGCAGCCAAGGCGGGGCCTACGAGCAGTACTTC. Encoded protein: CASSQGGAYEQYF. The chain couples TRBV4-3 to TRBJ2-7; tentatively, D is TRBD2 (6 bases). There are 13 residues in the CDR3. Trimming cost V 1 base and J 2 bases, with 6 bases left between them. Germline V gives CDR1 LGHNA, CDR2 YSLEER.

This sequence joins TRBV6-5 and TRBJ2-1, with a tentative D call TRBD1 (7 bases). The V and J ends lost 1 base and 5 bases respectively, with 12 bases between them. The CDR3 spans 15 residues. The V gene's germline CDR1 is MNHEY and CDR2 SVGAGI. CDR3 nucleotide sequence: TGTGCCAGCAGTTACTGGGGGGACAGCGACAATGAGCAGTTCTTC. Its protein is CASSYWGDSDNEQFF.

The chain combines TRBV7-6 with TRBJ2-7, with 14 bases that match TRBD2. This CDR3 comprises 18 residues. With V trimmed by 4 bases and J by 3 bases, 11 bases remained unmatched. CDR1 SGHVS and CDR2 FNYEAQ come from the germline V gene. The CDR3 region is CASSSAPLGTSGSYEQYF. The CDR3 bases are TGTGCCAGCAGCTCCGCACCCCTTGGGACTAGCGGGAGCTACGAGCAGTACTTC.

The gene calls are TRBV4-1 and TRBJ2-7, with 8 positions matching TRBD2. The CDR3 totals 17 residues. V was pared by 5 bases and J by 6 bases, with 18 bases of the junction left unmatched. Germline-derived CDR1 and CDR2 are MGHRA and YSYEKL. DNA for the CDR3: TGCGCCAGCAGCAACAGCCCAACTAGAGCGGGAGTCTCCGAGCAGTACTTC. Residues: CASSNSPTRAGVSEQYF.

V usage is TRBV28 and J usage is TRBJ1-4; tentatively, D is TRBD1 (6 bases). Germline V gene data show CDR1 as MDHEN and CDR2 as SYDVKM. The germline V and J ends were trimmed by 5 bases and 10 bases, with 11 bases remaining between them. This CDR3 contains 12 residues. The CDR3 reads CASSPNRVKLFF. The DNA for the CDR3 is TGTGCCAGCAGTCCGAACAGGGTAAAACTGTTTTTT.

CDR3 sequence reads: CASSLTLSNQPQHF. Written as DNA, the CDR3 is TGTGCCAGCAGTTTAACCCTTAGCAATCAGCCCCAGCATTTT. The chain has TRBV28 and TRBJ1-5; no reliable D call. Trimming pared 2 bases from V and 0 bases from J, leaving 5 bases between. The CDR3 totals 14 residues. Germline CDR1 and CDR2: MDHEN and SYDVKM.

The chain uses TRBV21-1 and TRBJ2-5; TRBD2, as called in the table, went unchecked against the DNA. TRBV21-1 is described as a pseudogene. The CDR3 has 15 residues. CDR3 nucleotides: TGTGCCAGCAGCAAAGCGCGCGGGGAGCAAGAGACCCAGTACTTC. Its translation is CASSKARGEQETQYF.

The chain recombines TRBV7-2 with TRBJ2-1; D not certain. Per the germline V gene, CDR1 is SGHTA and CDR2 is FQGNSA. This CDR3 comprises 15 residues. V was trimmed by 5 bases and J by 1 base, leaving 12 bases between them. The CDR3 region has the DNA TGTGCCAGCAGCCCCCGAGACCTTTCCTACAATGAGCAGTTCTTC. Its translation: CASSPRDLSYNEQFF.

The chain uses TRBV28 and TRBJ2-1, with 8 bases fitting TRBD2. The CDR3 totals 18 residues. Losses at the gene ends were 3 bases for V and 2 bases for J; bases not matched to a gene: 12. CDR1 MDHEN and CDR2 SYDVKM come from the germline V gene. CDR3 residues: CASSFLGSGGAPYNEQFF. CDR3 in DNA: TGTGCCAGCAGTTTTCTGGGGTCGGGGGGGGCCCCCTACAATGAGCAGTTCTTC.

The CDR3 spells CASRPKLAWQETQYF. The CDR3 DNA sequence: TGTGCCAGCAGGCCAAAACTAGCGTGGCAAGAGACCCAGTACTTC. The chain couples TRBV28 to TRBJ2-5, with TRBD2 identical over 7 bases. The trim removed 6 bases at V and 2 bases at J, leaving 9 bases unmatched. Germline V gene lookup returns CDR1 MDHEN and CDR2 SYDVKM. The CDR3 runs to 15 residues.

V gene TRBV29-1 combines with J gene TRBJ2-5; D is perhaps TRBD1 or TRBD2 (5 bases each). The better agreement between TRBJ2-7 and the DNA end casts doubt on the J call. The CDR3 contains 13 residues. Germline V gives CDR1 SQVTM, CDR2 ANQGSEA. CDR3 DNA: TGCAGCGTTTGGGACGGCAACTCCTACGAGCAGTACTTC. Translated, it gives CSVWDGNSYEQYF.

This clone came up once. V and J are TRBV19 and TRBJ2-1; 8 positions match TRBD2. The V and J ends lost 6 bases and 3 bases, in that order; junction bases with no gene match: 7. The germline gives CDR1 LNHDA, CDR2 SQIVND (reference sequence). CDR3 length: 15 residues. In DNA, the CDR3 is TGTGCCAGTAGGGGAAGACTAGCGCACTACAATGAGCAGTTCTTC. Protein product: CASRGRLAHYNEQFF.

The chain carries TRBV5-4 and TRBJ2-2; 12 bases fit TRBD2. V shed 4 bases, J shed 6 bases, and the junction held 10 bases outside the gene matches. The germline V gene encodes CDR1 SGHNT and CDR2 YYREEE (reference sequence). The CDR3 runs to 17 residues. CDR3 in amino acids: CASSRRTSGMWAGELFF. CDR3 nucleotides: TGTGCCAGCAGCCGCAGGACTAGCGGGATGTGGGCCGGGGAGCTGTTTTTT.

The chain combines TRBV29-1 with TRBJ2-7; tentatively, D is TRBD2 (5 bases). The CDR3 totals 12 residues. Trimming left V 7 bases short and J 6 bases short, with 16 bases between. CDR1 and CDR2 (germline): SQVTM, ANQGSEA. The CDR3 here is CSAGLKGREQYF. The CDR3, as DNA: TGCAGCGCAGGACTGAAGGGTCGCGAGCAGTACTTC.

About this clone itself: A much larger clone sits a single nucleotide away, making a read error possible. The sample contains more than one DNA sequence encoding this CDR3. This sequence joins TRBV28 and TRBJ1-5, with TRBD1 matching 9 bases. The CDR3 consists of 14 residues. V was pared by 5 bases and J by 2 bases, with 1 base of the junction left unmatched. The germline V gene has CDR1 MDHEN and CDR2 SYDVKM. CDR3 protein: CASSRTGGNQPQHF. CDR3 DNA sequence: TGTGCCAGCAGTAGGACAGGGGGCAATCAGCCCCAGCATTTT.

Worth noting for this clone: Other DNA sequences in the same sample also yield this CDR3. The genes are TRBV7-8 and TRBJ2-5, with 11 bases fitting TRBD1. Per germline, CDR1 SGHVS and CDR2 FQNEAQ. V lost 4 bases to trimming and J lost 5 bases; unmatched junction nucleotides: 3. The CDR3 is 14 residues long. The DNA for the CDR3 is TGTGCCAGCAGCTCGGACAGGGGGCCGGAGACCCAGTACTTC. Protein: CASSSDRGPETQYF.

The chain's CDR3 is CASSYSAGTRQPQHF. The CDR3 nucleotides read TGTGCCAGCAGTTACTCAGCAGGGACAAGGCAGCCCCAGCATTTT. This rearrangement joins TRBV6-5 to TRBJ1-5; TRBD1 might be the D (6 bases). CDR1 MNHEY and CDR2 SVGAGI come from the germline V gene. Trimming took off 0 bases at V and 7 bases at J, with 13 bases between the two ends. The CDR3 has 15 amino acids.